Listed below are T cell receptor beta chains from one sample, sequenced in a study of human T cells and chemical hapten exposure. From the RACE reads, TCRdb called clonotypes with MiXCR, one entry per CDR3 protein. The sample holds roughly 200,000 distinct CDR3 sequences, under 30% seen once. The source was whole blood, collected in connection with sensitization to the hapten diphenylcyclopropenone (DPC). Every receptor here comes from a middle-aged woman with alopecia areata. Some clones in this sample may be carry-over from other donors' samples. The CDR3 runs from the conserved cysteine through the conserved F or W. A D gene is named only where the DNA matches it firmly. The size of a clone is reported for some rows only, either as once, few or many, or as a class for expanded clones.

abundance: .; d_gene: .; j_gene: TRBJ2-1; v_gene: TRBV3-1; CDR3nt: TGTGCCAGCCAGTCCTCGATTCTATACAATGAGCAGTTCTTC; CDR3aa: CASQSSILYNEQFF
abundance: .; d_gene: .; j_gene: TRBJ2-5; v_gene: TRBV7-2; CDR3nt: TGTGCCAGCAGCTTAAGCGGAGGGACCCAGTACTTC; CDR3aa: CASSLSGGTQYF
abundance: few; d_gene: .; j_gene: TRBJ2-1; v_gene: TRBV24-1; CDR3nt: TGTGCCACCAGTCGCGCCGGGGGAAGCTCCTACAATGAGCAGTTCTTC; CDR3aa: CATSRAGGSSYNEQFF
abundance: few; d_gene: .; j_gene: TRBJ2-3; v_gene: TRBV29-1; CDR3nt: TGCAGCGTTGATAGCGGCACAGATACGCAGTATTTT; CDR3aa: CSVDSGTDTQYF
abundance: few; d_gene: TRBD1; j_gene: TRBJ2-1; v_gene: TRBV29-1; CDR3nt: TGCAGCGTTGATAGGGACAGCCGCGGCAATGAGCAGTTCTTC; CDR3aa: CSVDRDSRGNEQFF
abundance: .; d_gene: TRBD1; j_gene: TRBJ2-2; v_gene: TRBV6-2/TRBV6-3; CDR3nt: TGTGCCAGCAAGGACAGGGGTCACACCGGGGAGCTGTTTTTT; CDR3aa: CASKDRGHTGELFF
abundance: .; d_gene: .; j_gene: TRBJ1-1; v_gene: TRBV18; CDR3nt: TGTGCCAGCTCACAAGTGAACACTGAAGCTTTCTTT; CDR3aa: CASSQVNTEAFF
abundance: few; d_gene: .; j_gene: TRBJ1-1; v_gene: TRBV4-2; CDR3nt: TGTGCCAGCAGCCAAGATCTTCCGAACACTGAAGCTTTCTTT; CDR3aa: CASSQDLPNTEAFF
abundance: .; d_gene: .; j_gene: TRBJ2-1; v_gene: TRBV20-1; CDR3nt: TGCAGTGCTAGAACCCCGACGACCCACAATGAGCAGTTCTTC; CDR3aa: CSARTPTTHNEQFF
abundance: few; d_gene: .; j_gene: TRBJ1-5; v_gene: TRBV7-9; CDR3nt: TGTGCCAGTGGGGGAGGCAATCAGCCCCAGCATTTT; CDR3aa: CASGGGNQPQHF
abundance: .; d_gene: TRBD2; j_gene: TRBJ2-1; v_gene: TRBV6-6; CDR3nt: TGTGCCAGCAGTGAACCCGGGACTACGGGGAATGAGCAGTTCTTC; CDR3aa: CASSEPGTTGNEQFF
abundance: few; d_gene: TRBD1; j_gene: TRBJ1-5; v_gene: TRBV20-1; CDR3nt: TGCAGTGCTAGAGGGACAGGGCTATCTGGGCCCCAGCATTTT; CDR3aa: CSARGTGLSGPQHF
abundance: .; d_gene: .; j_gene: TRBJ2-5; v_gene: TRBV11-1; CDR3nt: TGTGCCAGCAGCCGATCAGGTCCCGGTGAGACCCAGTACTTC; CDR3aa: CASSRSGPGETQYF
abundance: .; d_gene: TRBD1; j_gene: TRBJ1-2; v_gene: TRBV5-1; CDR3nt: TGCGCCAGCAGCTTGGAGGGGGCCTTCTATGGCTACACCTTC; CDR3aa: CASSLEGAFYGYTF
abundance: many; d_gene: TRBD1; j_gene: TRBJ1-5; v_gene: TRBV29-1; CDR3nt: TGCAGCGCGAGGGGAGGGGGCGGCGGTCAGCCCCAGCATTTT; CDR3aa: CSARGGGGGQPQHF
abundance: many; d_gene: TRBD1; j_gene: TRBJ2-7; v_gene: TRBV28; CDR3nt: TGTGCCAGCAGACCGCTACACTCAACAGGGGGCTGGATGAACGAGCAGTACTTC; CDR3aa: CASRPLHSTGGWMNEQYF
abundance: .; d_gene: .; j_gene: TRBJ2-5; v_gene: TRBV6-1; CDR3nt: TGTGCCAGCAGGCCGCGGGGCGAGACCCAGTACTTC; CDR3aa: CASRPRGETQYF
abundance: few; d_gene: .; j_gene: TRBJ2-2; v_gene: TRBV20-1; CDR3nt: TGCAGTGCTAGAAACTTGGAAGCCGACACCGGGGAGCTGTTTTTT; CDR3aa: CSARNLEADTGELFF
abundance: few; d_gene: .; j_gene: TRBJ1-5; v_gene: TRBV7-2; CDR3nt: TGTGCCAGCAGCTGGACTATAGATAGGCCCCAGCATTTT; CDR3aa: CASSWTIDRPQHF
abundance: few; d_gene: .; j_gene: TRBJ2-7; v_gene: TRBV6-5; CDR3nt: TGTGCCAGCAGGAGACAGGTGGGGTCCTACGAGCAGTACTTC; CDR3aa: CASRRQVGSYEQYF
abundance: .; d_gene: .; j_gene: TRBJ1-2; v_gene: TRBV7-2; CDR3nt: TGTGCCAGCGCCGAAGGTACGCGCCTTAACTATGGCTACACCTTC; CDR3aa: CASAEGTRLNYGYTF
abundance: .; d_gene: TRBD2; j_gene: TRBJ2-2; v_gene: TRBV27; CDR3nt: TGTGCCAGCAGTGTTATGGGAGGGCCAGTCCACGGGGAGCTGTTTTTT; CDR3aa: CASSVMGGPVHGELFF
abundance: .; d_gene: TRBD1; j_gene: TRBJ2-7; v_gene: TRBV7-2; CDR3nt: TGTGCCAGCAGCTTTCGTTGGACAGGTACTTCCGAGCAGTACTTC; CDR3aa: CASSFRWTGTSEQYF
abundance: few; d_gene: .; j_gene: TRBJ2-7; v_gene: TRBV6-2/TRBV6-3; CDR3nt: TGTGCCAGCAGGGAACAGAGATTTCCCTACGAGCAGTACTTC; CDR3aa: CASREQRFPYEQYF
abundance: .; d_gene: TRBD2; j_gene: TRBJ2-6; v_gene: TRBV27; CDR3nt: TGTGCCAGCAGTCCGAAGACTAGCGGGAGTCCCCTTGGTGGGGCCAACGTCCTGACTTTC; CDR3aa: CASSPKTSGSPLGGANVLTF
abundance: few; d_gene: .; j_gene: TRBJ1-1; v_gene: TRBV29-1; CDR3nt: TGCAGCGTTGATACAGTGAACACTGAAGCTTTCTTT; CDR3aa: CSVDTVNTEAFF
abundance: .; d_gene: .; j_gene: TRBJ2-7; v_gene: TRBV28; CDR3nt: TGTGCCAGCAGTTTACCCGGGACCCGGTCGGGCGAGCAGTACTTC; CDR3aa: CASSLPGTRSGEQYF
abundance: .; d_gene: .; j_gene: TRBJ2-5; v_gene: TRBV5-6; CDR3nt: TGTGCCAGCAGCTCGCGGGCAGTGAGGGAGACCCAGTACTTC; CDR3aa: CASSSRAVRETQYF
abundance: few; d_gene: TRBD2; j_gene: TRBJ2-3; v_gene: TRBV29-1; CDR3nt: TGCAGCGTTCAGCGGGAGTCAGATACGCAGTATTTT; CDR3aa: CSVQRESDTQYF
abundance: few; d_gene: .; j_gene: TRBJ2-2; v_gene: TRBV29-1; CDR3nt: TGCACCGTTCGAGTCGATCCAGGGACCGGGGAGCTGTTTTTT; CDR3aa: CTVRVDPGTGELFF
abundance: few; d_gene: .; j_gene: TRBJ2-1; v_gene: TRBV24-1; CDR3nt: TGTGCCACCAGTGTAGACTCCTACAATGAGCAGTTCTTC; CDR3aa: CATSVDSYNEQFF
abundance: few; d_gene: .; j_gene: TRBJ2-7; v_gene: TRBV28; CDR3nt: TGTGCCAGCAGTTTATCGACAGGTAGATGGATTACCCACTCCTACGAGCAGTACTTC; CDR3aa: CASSLSTGRWITHSYEQYF
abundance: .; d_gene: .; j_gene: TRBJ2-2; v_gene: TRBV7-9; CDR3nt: TGTGCCAGCAGCTTAAGGGCTGCGAACACCGGGGAGCTGTTTTTT; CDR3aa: CASSLRAANTGELFF
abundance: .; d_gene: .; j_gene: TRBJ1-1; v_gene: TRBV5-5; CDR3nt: TGTGCCAGCAGCTTAGGACTGGTGAACACTGAAGCTTTCTTT; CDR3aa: CASSLGLVNTEAFF
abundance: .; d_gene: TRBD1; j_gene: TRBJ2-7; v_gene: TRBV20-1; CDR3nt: TGCAGTGCTAGGGGGTGGGGACAGGGGGACGAGCAGTACTTC; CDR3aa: CSARGWGQGDEQYF
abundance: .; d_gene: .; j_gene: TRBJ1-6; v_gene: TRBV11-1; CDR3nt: TGTGCCAGCCGTGGGGACGGACGGACTTCACCCCTCCACTTT; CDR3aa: CASRGDGRTSPLHF
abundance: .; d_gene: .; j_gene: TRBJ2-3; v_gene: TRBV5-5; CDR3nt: TGTGCCAGTAGAAGGGCGGTGGACACAGATACGCAGTATTTT; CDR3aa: CASRRAVDTDTQYF
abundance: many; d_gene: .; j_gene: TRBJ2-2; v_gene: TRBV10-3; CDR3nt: TGTGCCATCAGGCCGGGACAAAACCCCGGGGAGCTGTTTTTT; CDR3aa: CAIRPGQNPGELFF
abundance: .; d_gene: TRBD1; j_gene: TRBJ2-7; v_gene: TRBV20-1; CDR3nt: TGCAGTGCAACCATACAGGGGGAAGGGGAGCAGTACTTC; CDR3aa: CSATIQGEGEQYF
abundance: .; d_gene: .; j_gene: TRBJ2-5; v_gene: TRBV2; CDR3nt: TGTGCCAGCAGACGGGATACCCAAGAGACCCAGTACTTC; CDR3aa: CASRRDTQETQYF
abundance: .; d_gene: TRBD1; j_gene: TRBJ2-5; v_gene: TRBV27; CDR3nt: TGTGCCAGCAGTTCCCCCGGGACAGGAGAGACCCAGTACTTC; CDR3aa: CASSSPGTGETQYF
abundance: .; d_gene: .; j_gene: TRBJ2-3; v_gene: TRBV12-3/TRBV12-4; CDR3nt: TGTGCCAGCAGTCATTCCCTAGATACGCAGTATTTT; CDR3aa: CASSHSLDTQYF
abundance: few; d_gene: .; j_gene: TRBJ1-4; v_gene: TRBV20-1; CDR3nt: TGCAGTGCTTCTTCGGGGTCTGAAAAACTGTTTTTT; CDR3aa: CSASSGSEKLFF
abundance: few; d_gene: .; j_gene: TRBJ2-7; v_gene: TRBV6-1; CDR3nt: TGTGCCAGCAGTGAGGGCCAGAACTACGAGCAGTACTTC; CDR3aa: CASSEGQNYEQYF
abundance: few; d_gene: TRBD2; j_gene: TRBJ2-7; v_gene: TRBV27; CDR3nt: TGTGCCAGCAGTCCGGGACTAGCGAACTACGAGCAGTACTTC; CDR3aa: CASSPGLANYEQYF
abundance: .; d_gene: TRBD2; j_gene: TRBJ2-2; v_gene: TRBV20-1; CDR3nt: TGCAGTGCTAGCCATGGCGGGGGGCGGAACACCGGGGAGCTGTTTTTT; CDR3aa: CSASHGGGRNTGELFF
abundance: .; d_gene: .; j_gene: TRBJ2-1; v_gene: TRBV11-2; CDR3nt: TGTGCCAGCAGCTTAGAGCGTACTAATGAGCAGTTCTTC; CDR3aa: CASSLERTNEQFF
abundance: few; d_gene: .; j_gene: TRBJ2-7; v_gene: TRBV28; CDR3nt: TGTGCCAGCAGTTTATTGCCAGGGCGGCAATCCTACGAGCAGTACTTC; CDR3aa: CASSLLPGRQSYEQYF
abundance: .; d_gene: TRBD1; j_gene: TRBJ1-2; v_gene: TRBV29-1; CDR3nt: TGCAGCGTTGATAGGACAGGGGATCGAGGCTACACCTTC; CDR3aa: CSVDRTGDRGYTF
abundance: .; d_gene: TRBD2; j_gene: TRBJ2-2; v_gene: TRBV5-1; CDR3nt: TGCGCCAGCAGCTTGCCGGGAGGGCCCGGCACCGGGGAGCTGTTTTTT; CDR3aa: CASSLPGGPGTGELFF
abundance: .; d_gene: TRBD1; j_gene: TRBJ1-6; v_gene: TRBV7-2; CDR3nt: TGTGCCAGCAGCCCCAGACAGGGGAACCTTAATTCACCCCTCCACTTT; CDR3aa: CASSPRQGNLNSPLHF
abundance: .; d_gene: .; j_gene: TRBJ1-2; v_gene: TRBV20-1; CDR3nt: TGCAGTGCTAGAACTTTACAGGTCGCCTTCGGCTACACCTTC; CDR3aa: CSARTLQVAFGYTF
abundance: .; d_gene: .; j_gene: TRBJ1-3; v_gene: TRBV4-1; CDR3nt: TGCGCCAGCAGCCAAGATCCTGCCTCTGGAAACACCATATATTTT; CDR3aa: CASSQDPASGNTIYF
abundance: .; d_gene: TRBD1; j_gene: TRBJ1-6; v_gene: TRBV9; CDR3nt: TGTGCCAGCAGCGCCGACAGGGGAGATTCACCCCTCCACTTT; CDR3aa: CASSADRGDSPLHF
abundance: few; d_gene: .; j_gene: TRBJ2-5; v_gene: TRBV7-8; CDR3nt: TGTGCCAGCAGCCCTAATGCCGGGGCCGGGCAAGAGACCCAGTACTTC; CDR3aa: CASSPNAGAGQETQYF